The 23 T cell receptor beta chains in this list originate from one sample, sequenced in a study of cytomegalovirus exposure and HLA in healthy donors. PCR primers comprised 60 Vbeta and 13 Jbeta primers. Produced via immunoSEQ multiplex PCR; TCRdb's table is partial and in-frame only. The sample includes about 120,000 clones, about 74% seen only once; the top ten take roughly 2.7%. The sample comprised PBMCs. These receptors came from a female donor in good health and CMV-seronegative.

V and J are TRBV27 and TRBJ2-5; 9 bases match TRBD1. Judging by the DNA end, TRBJ2-7 fits better; the J call may be wrong. Per the germline V gene, CDR1 is MNHEY and CDR2 is SMNVEV (reference sequence). The CDR3 has 17 residues. DNA for the CDR3: TGTGCCAGCAGTTCTCTATGTGGACAGGGGTACTCCTACGAGCAGTACTTC. Translation: CASSSLCGQGYSYEQYF.

The V call is TRBV7-9, the J call TRBJ1-1; D is ambiguous. The V and J ends lost 4 bases and 0 bases respectively, with 12 bases between them. CDR1 is SEHNR and CDR2 is FQNEAQ in the germline V gene (reference sequence). The length of the CDR3 is 15 residues. CDR3 in amino acids: CASSSSLVLNTEAFF. DNA for the CDR3: TGTGCCAGCAGCTCCTCTCTAGTACTGAACACTGAAGCTTTCTTT.

The chain carries TRBV12-5 and TRBJ2-2; the D gene is possibly TRBD2 (5 bases). V lost 6 bases and J lost 5, with 13 bases in between. CDR3 size: 14 residues. Germline CDR1 is LGHNT and CDR2 is FRNRAP. CDR3 in amino acids: CASGLGVWTGELFF. CDR3 coding DNA: TGTGCTAGTGGACTAGGAGTTTGGACCGGGGAGCTGTTTTTT.

The chain has TRBV9 and TRBJ1-5, with D unresolved. This CDR3 has 16 residues. The germline V gene encodes CDR1 SGDLS and CDR2 YYNGEE. Trimming took 2 bases from V and 3 from J, leaving 15 bases between them. The CDR3 region has the DNA TGTGCCAGCAGCGTGGGAGCCACGGGTACCAATCAGCCCCAGCATTTT. Its translation is CASSVGATGTNQPQHF. Using reference TRBV9 and TRBJ1-5 for the parts outside the CDR3, the full variable domain is DSGVTQTPKHLITATGQRVTLRCSPRSGDLSVYWYQQSLDQGLQFLIQYYNGEERAKGNILERFSAQQFPDLHSELNLSSLELGDSALYFCASSVGATGTNQPQHFGDGTRLSIL.

This chain links TRBV5-1 with TRBJ1-5; no reliable D call. This CDR3 is 15 amino acids long. CDR1 and CDR2 from the germline V gene are SGHRS and YFSETQ. Trimming stripped 6 bases from V and 5 bases from J, with 18 bases between. The CDR3 here is CASTLQGIAYQPQHF. Here the CDR3 DNA reads TGCGCCAGCACCCTGCAAGGAATAGCCTATCAGCCCCAGCATTTT.

The gene calls are TRBV9 and TRBJ2-1; TRBD2 agrees at 10 bases. Germline assignment: CDR1 SGDLS and CDR2 YYNGEE. The junction had 7 bases not matched to a gene; V was cut back by 4 bases and J by 3 bases. This CDR3 region has 16 residues. CDR3 loop: CASSISSGGSYNEQFF. In DNA form, the CDR3 reads TGTGCCAGCAGCATATCTAGCGGGGGAAGCTACAATGAGCAGTTCTTC.

The genes are TRBV6-5 and TRBJ1-3, with D hard to call. V was trimmed by 6 bases and J by 4 bases, leaving 13 bases between them. Per the germline V gene, CDR1 is MNHEY and CDR2 is SVGAGI. The CDR3 spans 14 residues. The CDR3 reads CASRGELSGNTIYF. CDR3 nucleotide sequence: TGTGCCAGCAGGGGAGAACTTTCAGGAAACACCATATATTTT.

The V call is TRBV7-9, the J call TRBJ2-1, with D possibly TRBD2 on 7 matching bases. Trimming removed 2 bases from V and 0 bases from J, with 14 bases in between. The CDR3 is 17 residues long. CDR1 is SEHNR and CDR2 is FQNEAQ in the germline V gene (reference sequence). The CDR3 loop reads CASSLIGGGSSYNEQFF. In nucleotides, the CDR3 is TGTGCCAGCAGCTTAATCGGCGGGGGCAGCTCCTACAATGAGCAGTTCTTC.

This clone was observed a single time. The V gene is TRBV4-1, the J gene TRBJ2-5; 8 nucleotides agree with TRBD2. The J call may be in error: the DNA end matches TRBJ2-7 better. This CDR3 is 19 amino acids long. The germline V gene has CDR1 MGHRA and CDR2 YSYEKL. The CDR3 region is CASSQDSILQTSALYEQYF. In DNA form, the CDR3 reads TGCGCCAGCAGCCAAGACTCCATCCTGCAGACTAGCGCATTATACGAGCAGTACTTC.

This chain links TRBV10-1 with TRBJ2-1; 13 bases agree with TRBD2. This CDR3 is 17 amino acids long. Germline CDR1 is WNHNN and CDR2 is SYGVQD (reference sequence). J was trimmed by 8 bases and V by 11 bases; bases with no gene match: 18. DNA of the CDR3: TGCGCCCAAAAGGGGGGGACTAGCGGGATCCTTTACCATGAGCAGTTCTTC. It is translated as CAQKGGTSGILYHEQFF.

This clone was seen only once. V usage is TRBV15 and J usage is TRBJ2-7; 8 bases line up with TRBD1. J lost 5 bases, V lost 3 bases, and 6 bases had no gene match. The CDR3 has 14 residues. Germline CDR1 and CDR2: LNHNV and YYDKDF (reference sequence). The CDR3 DNA reads as TGTGCCACCAGCAGCAACGGACAGGGCCACGAGCAGTACTTC. Protein product: CATSSNGQGHEQYF.

This chain uses TRBV5-1 with TRBJ1-2, with 10 bases aligning to TRBD1. The CDR3 runs 19 residues. The germline V gene has CDR1 SGHRS and CDR2 YFSETQ. The V and J ends lost 4 bases and 1 base, in that order; junction bases with no gene match: 16. The chain's CDR3 is CASSPDPAETGGVNYGYTF. The CDR3 nucleotides are TGCGCCAGCAGCCCGGACCCCGCAGAGACAGGGGGCGTTAACTATGGCTACACCTTC.

This chain connects TRBV30 to TRBJ2-2, with a tentative D call TRBD2 (5 bases). Trimming removed 3 bases from V and 5 bases from J, with 13 bases in between. CDR3 size: 14 residues. Germline-derived CDR1 and CDR2 are GTSNPN and SVGIG (reference sequence). The CDR3 sequence is CAWRRARGTGELFF. The CDR3 DNA reads as TGTGCCTGGAGACGCGCCCGGGGAACCGGGGAGCTGTTTTTT. Full variable domain (missing parts from reference TRBV30 and TRBJ2-2): SQTIHQWPATLVQPVGSPLSLECTVEGTSNPNLYWYRQAAGRGLQLLFYSVGIGQISSEVPQNLSASRPQDRQFILSSKKLLLSDSGFYLCAWRRARGTGELFFGEGSRLTVL.

The chain links TRBV18 to TRBJ2-7; D call uncertain. Germline V gene sequence: CDR1 KGHSH, CDR2 LQKENI. CDR3 size: 13 residues. V lost 3 bases and J 1 base, leaving 7 bases between the germline ends. This CDR3 reads CASSPPRSYEQYF. CDR3 DNA: TGTGCCAGCTCACCTCCCCGTTCCTACGAGCAGTACTTC.

The chain uses TRBV10-2 and TRBJ1-4; D might be TRBD1 (5 bases). This CDR3 is 10 amino acids long. CDR1 WSHSY and CDR2 SAAADI come from the germline V gene. V lost 11 bases to trimming and J lost 11 bases, with 12 bases between them. In DNA, the CDR3 is TGCGCCGACTCAGGGTTGAAACTGTTTTTT. Protein: CADSGLKLFF.

The V and J genes are TRBV19 and TRBJ1-5; 7 nucleotides match TRBD1. The trim removed 4 bases at V and 9 bases at J, leaving 9 bases unmatched. The germline V gene has CDR1 LNHDA and CDR2 SQIVND (reference sequence). This CDR3 spans 14 amino acids. CDR3 loop: CASSTDPQGTPQHF. The CDR3 DNA follows: TGTGCCAGTAGTACGGACCCACAGGGGACGCCCCAGCATTTT.

The genes are TRBV25-1 and TRBJ2-5; possibly TRBD2 for D (5 bases). The end of the DNA aligns better with TRBJ2-7, so the J call may be wrong. The length of the CDR3 is 12 residues. Germline loops: CDR1 MGHDK, CDR2 SYGVNS. CDR3 sequence: CASEGSLDEQYF. The CDR3 DNA is TGTGCCAGCGAGGGTAGCCTTGACGAGCAGTACTTC.

The sample holds a few counts of this clone. The CDR3 DNA reads as TGCGCCAGCAGCCAGATGGGACAGGGACAACAGCCCCAGCATTTT. This gives the protein CASSQMGQGQQPQHF. The rearrangement joins TRBV4-1 to TRBJ1-5; 9 bases match TRBD1. The length of the CDR3 is 15 residues. CDR1 MGHRA and CDR2 YSYEKL come from the germline V gene. Germline trimming cut 3 bases from V and 7 bases from J; bases unmatched to any gene: 7.

The chain joins TRBV5-1 to TRBJ2-2, with 7 bases lining up with TRBD1. The CDR3 covers 16 residues. Losses at the gene ends were 4 bases for V and 0 bases for J; bases not matched to a gene: 6. The germline CDR1 and CDR2 sequences are SGHRS and YFSETQ. The CDR3 loop reads CASSPGTGANTGELFF. CDR3 DNA: TGCGCCAGCAGCCCGGGCACAGGGGCGAACACCGGGGAGCTGTTTTTT.

The gene calls are TRBV7-2 and TRBJ2-5; the match to TRBD2 covers 8 bases. V shed 0 bases and J 4 bases; nucleotides not matched to a gene: 4. There are 15 residues in the CDR3. Germline CDR1 SGHTA, CDR2 FQGNSA. CDR3 coding DNA: TGTGCCAGCAGCTTAGCCGGGGGGGCTCGAGAGACCCAGTACTTC. Translation: CASSLAGGARETQYF.

The V and J genes are TRBV2 and TRBJ1-2, with TRBD1 as a possible D gene (6 bases). Trimming removed 9 bases from V and 9 bases from J, with 14 bases in between. CDR3 length: 11 amino acids. Germline V lookup: CDR1 SNHLY, CDR2 FYNNEI. This CDR3 is CASSDGDSYTF. CDR3 in DNA: TGTGCCAGTTCCGACGGGGACAGCTACACCTTC.

V and J are TRBV6-1 and TRBJ1-1, with D tentatively TRBD1 (6 bases). V lost 6 bases and J lost 4, with 18 bases in between. This CDR3 is built from 15 residues. Germline assignment: CDR1 MNHNS and CDR2 SASEGT. The CDR3 sequence: CASRVHWTVLTEAFF. Written as DNA, the CDR3 is TGTGCCAGCAGGGTACACTGGACAGTCCTCACTGAAGCTTTCTTT.

This clone was seen a few times. This chain joins TRBV6-1 and TRBJ2-7; D unclear. Germline CDR1 and CDR2: MNHNS and SASEGT. Trimming removed 6 bases from V and 0 bases from J, with 15 bases in between. CDR3 length equals 15 residues. The chain's CDR3 is CASSPEELISYEQYF. The CDR3 DNA reads TGTGCCAGCAGCCCCGAGGAGCTCATCTCCTACGAGCAGTACTTC.